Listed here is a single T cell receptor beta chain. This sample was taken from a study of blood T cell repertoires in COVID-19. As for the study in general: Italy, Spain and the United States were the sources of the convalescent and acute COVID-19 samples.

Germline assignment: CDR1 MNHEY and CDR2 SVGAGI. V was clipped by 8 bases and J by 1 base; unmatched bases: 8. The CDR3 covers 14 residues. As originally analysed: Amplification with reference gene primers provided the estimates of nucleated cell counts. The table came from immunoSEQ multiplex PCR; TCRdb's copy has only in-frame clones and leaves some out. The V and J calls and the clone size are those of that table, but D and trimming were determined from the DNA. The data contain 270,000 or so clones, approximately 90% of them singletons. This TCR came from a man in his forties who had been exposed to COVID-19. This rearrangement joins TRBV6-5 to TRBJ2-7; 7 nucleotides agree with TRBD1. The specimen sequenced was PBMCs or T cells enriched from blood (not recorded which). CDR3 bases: TGTGCCAGCCAAAAACAGGGGAGATCCTACGAGCAGTACTTC. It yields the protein CASQKQGRSYEQYF.